A selection of T cell receptor beta chains follows, all from one sample in a study of blood T cells in healthy people across ages. TCRdb recomputed calls from the 5' RACE reads with MiXCR, one row per CDR3 protein. The repertoire has some 1,800,000 distinct CDR3 sequences, about two fifths of them found once; the top ten carry under 30%. The material sequenced was blood. These receptor sequences come from a human donor in good health. Each CDR3 is given with its conserved first and last residue. Fields, in order: V gene, D gene, clone size, J gene, CDR3 DNA, CDR3 protein. D genes are given only for firm matches. Not every row has a clone size; where given, it reads once, few, many or a size class.

>TRBV7-2|TRBD2|-|TRBJ2-3
TGTGCCAGCAGCTTAGAGGCTGGGACTAAACTCACAGATACGCAGTATTTT
CASSLEAGTKLTDTQYF
>TRBV20-1|TRBD2|few|TRBJ2-1
TGCAGTGCTAGGGCTCTGCGGGGGATTCAATACAATGAGCAGTTCTTC
CSARALRGIQYNEQFF
>TRBV7-8|-|-|TRBJ2-1
TGTGCCAGCAGCCTATTGACAGCGACGACCTACAATGAGCAGTTCTTC
CASSLLTATTYNEQFF
>TRBV6-2/TRBV6-3|TRBD1|-|TRBJ2-5
TGTGCCAGCAGGACGGGGACAGCAGCCCAAGAGACCCAGTACTTC
CASRTGTAAQETQYF
>TRBV6-2/TRBV6-3|-|few|TRBJ2-7
TGTGCCAGCAAGACCCAATTCAGGCGGTCCTACGAGCAGTACTTC
CASKTQFRRSYEQYF
>TRBV28|-|-|TRBJ1-6
TGTGCCAGCAGTTTACCCGGCGATTCACCCCTCCACTTT
CASSLPGDSPLHF
>TRBV10-3|TRBD2|-|TRBJ2-1
TGTGCCATACGACCGGGACTAGCGGGGGGGGTCGACAATGAGCAGTTCTTC
CAIRPGLAGGVDNEQFF
>TRBV20-1|-|-|TRBJ2-7
TGCAGTGCTAGAGATCTTGCGGGGCCCTACGAGCAGTACTTC
CSARDLAGPYEQYF
>TRBV9|TRBD1|-|TRBJ2-7
TGTGCCAGCAGCGTAGTGCAGGGGGCCGAGCAGTACTTC
CASSVVQGAEQYF
>TRBV27|-|few|TRBJ2-7
TGTGCCAGCAGTTTAACAAGGCTCGGGGGTGAGGGCTACGAGCAGTACTTC
CASSLTRLGGEGYEQYF
>TRBV20-1|-|few|TRBJ2-7
TGCAGTGCTAGGGGCTCCAATTCGGAGCAGTACTTC
CSARGSNSEQYF
>TRBV12-3/TRBV12-4|TRBD1|-|TRBJ1-2
TGTGCCAGCAGTTTATTGGGACAGGGGGCGAGAGGCTACACCTTC
CASSLLGQGARGYTF
>TRBV11-2|-|once|TRBJ2-7
TGTGCCAGCACCTTGAGGGTGACAGGTTTTACCTACGAGCAGTACTTC
CASTLRVTGFTYEQYF
>TRBV6-5|-|-|TRBJ1-2
TGTGCCAGCAGTCCAATCCCCCAGGGTTCTAACTATGGCTACACCTTC
CASSPIPQGSNYGYTF
>TRBV6-5|-|-|TRBJ1-2
TGTGCCAGCAGTTCCGCCTATGGCTACACCTTC
CASSSAYGYTF
>TRBV12-3/TRBV12-4|-|-|TRBJ1-1
TGTACCAGCAGTTCATTACTTGACACACAGGCTTTCTTT
CTSSSLLDTQAFF
>TRBV7-9|-|few|TRBJ2-2
TGTGCCAGCAGCTTAGGGCTCCAGAGGAGCACCGGGGAGCTGTTTTTT
CASSLGLQRSTGELFF
>TRBV3-1|TRBD1|-|TRBJ2-7
TGTGCCAGCAGCTTGTATGCTCGACAGGGGACCGAGCAGTACTTC
CASSLYARQGTEQYF
>TRBV2|-|few|TRBJ2-6
TGTGCCAGCAGTGTAAGGGTCTTGGCTGGGGCCAACGTCCTGACTTTC
CASSVRVLAGANVLTF
>TRBV6-2/TRBV6-3|TRBD2|-|TRBJ2-5
TGTGCCAGCAGCGACGCCGGGACTAGCGAGGAGACCCAGTACTTC
CASSDAGTSEETQYF
>TRBV2|-|many|TRBJ2-5
TGTGCCAGCAGTGCAATAGAGACCCAGTACTTC
CASSAIETQYF
>TRBV9|-|-|TRBJ2-2
TGTGCCAGCAGCATAGTTTCAGCAAATACCGGGGAGCTGTTTTTT
CASSIVSANTGELFF
>TRBV20-1|TRBD2|-|TRBJ2-5
TGCAGTGCTTCAGGGACTAGCGGGAAGCTTCAAGAGACCCAGTACTTC
CSASGTSGKLQETQYF
>TRBV7-2|-|-|TRBJ1-1
TGTGCCAGCAGCTTAAATTCACAGTGGAACACTGAAGCTTTCTTT
CASSLNSQWNTEAFF
>TRBV15|-|few|TRBJ2-5
TGTGCCACCAGCAGAGAAATGACCCAGTACTTC
CATSREMTQYF
>TRBV5-1|-|-|TRBJ2-7
TGCGCCAGCAGCGCCCAGAGCCGCAGCGACGAGCAGTACTTC
CASSAQSRSDEQYF
>TRBV27|-|-|TRBJ1-1
TGTGCCAGCAGTTCCCTTCGGGTTGGCACTGAAGCTTTCTTT
CASSSLRVGTEAFF
>TRBV6-2/TRBV6-3|-|few|TRBJ2-1
TGTGCCAGCAGTTACTCCGCGGGCTCGTACAATGAGCAGTTCTTC
CASSYSAGSYNEQFF
>TRBV20-1|-|few|TRBJ2-1
TGCAGTGCTAGAGGTCCTGGCGGGGTCAATGAGCAGTTCTTC
CSARGPGGVNEQFF
>TRBV28|TRBD2|-|TRBJ2-7
TGTGCCAGCAGGTTAGTCGGGGGGAGCAACGAGCAGTACTTC
CASRLVGGSNEQYF
>TRBV29-1|TRBD1|-|TRBJ1-5
TGCAGCGCCCGGACAGGGGTCAATCAGCCCCAGCATTTT
CSARTGVNQPQHF
>TRBV5-1|-|once|TRBJ1-6
TGCGCCAGCAGCTTGGGCACAGCCTCCTATAATTCACCCCTCCACTTT
CASSLGTASYNSPLHF
>TRBV20-1|-|-|TRBJ2-1
TGTAGTGCTAGATCGGACAGACCCTACTACAATGAGCAGTTCTTC
CSARSDRPYYNEQFF
>TRBV12-3/TRBV12-4|-|-|TRBJ2-1
TGTGCCAGCACGGGACTGGCGTACAATGAGCAGTTCTTC
CASTGLAYNEQFF
>TRBV6-2/TRBV6-3|-|-|TRBJ2-3
TGTGCCAGCAGTGGACGGTGGGGGGGCCGTACAGATACGCAGTATTTT
CASSGRWGGRTDTQYF
>TRBV20-1|-|-|TRBJ1-1
TGCAGTGCTAGAGAAGCATGGGGGGCAACTGAAGCTTTCTTT
CSAREAWGATEAFF
>TRBV6-4|-|few|TRBJ2-5
TGTGCCAGCAGGGACCCGAAAGAGACCCAGTACTTC
CASRDPKETQYF
>TRBV6-1|-|-|TRBJ2-1
TGTGCCAGCAGGCAGGGCTGGGGCGCCTACGAGCAGTTCTTC
CASRQGWGAYEQFF
>TRBV20-1|-|-|TRBJ1-1
TGCAGTGCTAGAGACGGGAGGTTGGGTGACACTGAAGCTTTCTTT
CSARDGRLGDTEAFF
>TRBV6-1|-|few|TRBJ2-7
TGTGCCAGCAGTGAAGCACAGTACCCTGATGTACCCTACGAGCAGTACTTC
CASSEAQYPDVPYEQYF
>TRBV12-3/TRBV12-4|-|few|TRBJ1-2
TGTGCCAGCAGTTTCGGGACACTTGATGGCTACACCTTC
CASSFGTLDGYTF
>TRBV28|TRBD1|few|TRBJ2-7
TGTGCCAGCAGCCAGGGACAGGGGGTAATGGACTACGAGCAGTACTTC
CASSQGQGVMDYEQYF
>TRBV20-1|-|-|TRBJ1-5
TGCAGTGCTGAACAACCAAATCAGCCCCAGCATTTT
CSAEQPNQPQHF
>TRBV25-1|TRBD1|few|TRBJ2-7
TGTGCCAGCAGTGCCTTTGGGACAGGGGGCTACGAGCAGTACTTC
CASSAFGTGGYEQYF
>TRBV20-1|-|-|TRBJ1-4
TGCAGTGCTAGCCCCGGAGACCCCTTCAGGGAAAAACTGTTTTTT
CSASPGDPFREKLFF
>TRBV6-1|-|-|TRBJ1-2
TGTGCCAGCAGTGAAAGCGGTTACTCTGGCTATGGCTACACCTTC
CASSESGYSGYGYTF
>TRBV5-1|TRBD1|many|TRBJ1-2
TGCGCCAGCAGACGGGACAGAAACTATGGCTACACCTTC
CASRRDRNYGYTF
>TRBV20-1|TRBD2|-|TRBJ2-3
TGCAGTGCGATTCCGGGGGGGACTAGCACAGATACGCAGTATTTT
CSAIPGGTSTDTQYF
>TRBV7-9|-|few|TRBJ2-1
TGTGCCAGCAGCTTAGGTCCCTTCACCTCCTACAATGAGCAGTTCTTC
CASSLGPFTSYNEQFF
>TRBV6-6|TRBD2|-|TRBJ2-1
TGTGCCAGCAGTTACTCGGGCCCAGCGGGGGTCTACAATGAGCAGTTCTTC
CASSYSGPAGVYNEQFF
>TRBV14|-|few|TRBJ2-4
TGTGCCAGCAGCCAAGTCCGGGGGTCGGGAATTCAGTACTTC
CASSQVRGSGIQYF
>TRBV20-1|-|-|TRBJ1-4
TGCAGTACCCATTACAGCGGAAAACTGTTTTTT
CSTHYSGKLFF
>TRBV20-1|TRBD2|-|TRBJ2-7
TGCAGTGCTAGAGATGGTAGAAGGGACTACCTCTCCTACGAGCAGTACTTC
CSARDGRRDYLSYEQYF
>TRBV6-5|TRBD2|-|TRBJ2-3
TGTGCCAGCAGTTCTCGGCGGCGGGGGATCTTCACAGATACGCAGTATTTT
CASSSRRRGIFTDTQYF